The 8 T cell receptor beta chains below all came from one sample that was sequenced in a study of patients and donors after allogeneic stem cell transplantation. TCRdb passed the RT-PCR reads through MiXCR, listing each CDR3 protein once. The sample consists of about a million distinct CDR3 sequences, more than 15% of them appearing once. Sequences were obtained from blood, either unsorted or a sorted T cell fraction (not recorded which). Source of these receptors: a human donor who was either an allogeneic HSCT recipient or a stem cell or donor lymphocyte infusion donor (not recorded which). It is not recorded whose cells these are; they may come from a transplant donor.

This clonotype was counted only a few times. The chain employs TRBV20-1 and TRBJ2-3; no clear D. The germline V gene has CDR1 DFQATT and CDR2 SNEGSKA (reference sequence). Trimming took 1 base from V and 2 from J, leaving 10 bases between them. This CDR3 comprises 14 residues. The CDR3 spells CSARVDPLTDTQYF. CDR3 DNA: TGCAGTGCTAGAGTCGATCCTCTCACAGATACGCAGTATTTT.

The V gene is TRBV4-2, the J gene TRBJ1-4, with D maybe TRBD1 (5 bases). Germline assignment: CDR1 LGHNA and CDR2 YNFKEQ. The CDR3 spans 18 residues. Between the trimmed V and J ends, which lost 3 bases and 2 bases, there was a span of 19 bases. CDR3 residues: CASSHHRQGRWTNEKLFF. The CDR3 nucleotides read TGTGCCAGCAGCCACCACAGGCAGGGACGATGGACTAATGAAAAACTGTTTTTT.

The chain combines TRBV2 with TRBJ1-3; D unresolved. V was clipped by 5 bases and J by 1 base, with 6 bases between them. The CDR3 extends over 13 amino acids. Per the germline V gene, CDR1 is SNHLY and CDR2 is FYNNEI. This CDR3 is CASSTVSGNTIYF. DNA for the CDR3: TGTGCCAGCAGTACAGTATCTGGAAACACCATATATTTT.

There are a few counts of this clonotype. The rearrangement links TRBV11-2 to TRBJ1-5, with TRBD1 as a possible D gene (6 bases). This CDR3 spans 18 amino acids. From germline, CDR1 is SGHAT and CDR2 FQNNGV. Trimming cost V 1 base and J 5 bases, with 21 bases left between them. The CDR3 DNA reads TGTGCCAGCAGCTTAGGCCCCTCACTCGGGACATGGCATCAGCCCCAGCATTTT. This codes for CASSLGPSLGTWHQPQHF. Full variable domain (rest looked up from reference TRBV11-2 and TRBJ1-5): EAGVAQSPRYKIIEKRQSVAFWCNPISGHATLYWYQQILGQGPKLLIQFQNNGVVDDSQLPKDRFSAERLKGVDSTLKIQPAKLEDSAVYLCASSLGPSLGTWHQPQHFGDGTRLSIL.

The genes are TRBV11-2 and TRBJ1-2, with D tentatively TRBD1 (6 bases). This CDR3 contains 15 residues. V was cut by 1 base and J by 2 bases, with 11 bases left in between. Germline assignment: CDR1 SGHAT and CDR2 FQNNGV. The CDR3 here is CASSLVKGTNYGYTF. The DNA of the CDR3 is TGTGCCAGCAGCTTAGTGAAGGGGACAAACTATGGCTACACCTTC.

CDR3 loop: CASIPRPSGSRSNEQFF. Here the CDR3 DNA reads TGTGCCAGCATCCCACGACCGAGCGGGAGTAGGAGCAATGAGCAGTTCTTC. This rearrangement joins TRBV7-8 to TRBJ2-1, with 8 positions matching TRBD2. The J segment lost 6 bases and the V segment lost 7 bases, leaving 17 bases of the junction unmatched. This CDR3 contains 17 residues. Germline V lookup: CDR1 SGHVS, CDR2 FQNEAQ.

The chain combines TRBV19 with TRBJ2-4, with TRBD2 matching 8 bases. The length of the CDR3 is 15 residues. The V gene's germline CDR1 is LNHDA and CDR2 SQIVND (reference sequence). The trim removed 8 bases at V and 1 base at J, leaving 7 bases unmatched. Written as DNA, the CDR3 is TGTGCCAGTCAGGAGCGGGAGTTGGCCAAAAACATTCAGTACTTC. It yields the protein CASQERELAKNIQYF.

The sample holds a few counts of this clonotype. DNA of the CDR3: TGCGCCAGCAGCTTGGCTGGGACAGGACTCTCCTACGAGCAGTACTTC. As protein: CASSLAGTGLSYEQYF. This chain links TRBV5-1 with TRBJ2-7; 8 bases line up with TRBD1. Germline V CDR1 and CDR2: SGHRS, YFSETQ. CDR3 size: 16 residues. The V and J ends lost 0 bases and 0 bases, in that order; junction bases with no gene match: 5.